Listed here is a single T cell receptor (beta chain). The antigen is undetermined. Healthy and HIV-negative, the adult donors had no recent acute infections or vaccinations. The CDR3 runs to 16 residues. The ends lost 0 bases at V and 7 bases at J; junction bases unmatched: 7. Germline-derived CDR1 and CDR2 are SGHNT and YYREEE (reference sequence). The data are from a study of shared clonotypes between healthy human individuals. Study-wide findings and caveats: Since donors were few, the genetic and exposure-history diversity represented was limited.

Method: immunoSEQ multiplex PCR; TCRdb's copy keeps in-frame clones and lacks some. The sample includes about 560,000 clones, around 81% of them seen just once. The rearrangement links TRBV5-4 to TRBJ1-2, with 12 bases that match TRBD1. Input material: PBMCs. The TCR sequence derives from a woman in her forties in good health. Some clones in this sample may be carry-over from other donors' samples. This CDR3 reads CASSLVGTGGLSGYTF. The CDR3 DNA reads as TGTGCCAGCAGCTTGGTAGGGACAGGGGGCCTGAGTGGCTACACCTTC.